What follows are 5 T cell receptor beta chains derived from one specimen sequenced in a study of blood T cell repertoires in COVID-19. TCRdb's table, derived via immunoSEQ multiplex PCR, lists solely in-frame clones and lacks some. The sample lists roughly 260,000 clones, around 82% seen once, with 4% to 6% in the top ten. The sequenced sample consisted of peripheral blood. The receptors originated from an elderly woman with active or convalescent COVID-19.

The chain couples TRBV3-1 (or the pseudogene TRBV3-2) to TRBJ2-3; no clear D. The CDR3 extends over 13 amino acids. Trimming removed 1 base from V and 10 bases from J, with 12 bases in between. Germline loops: CDR1 LGHDT, CDR2 YNNKEL (reference sequence). The CDR3: CASSQGTSDAQYF. CDR3 DNA: TGTGCCAGCAGCCAAGGAACATCTGATGCGCAGTATTTT.

Here the CDR3 DNA reads TGTGCCAGCAGTGAAAGCAGGACAGGGGTTTCACCCCTCCACTTT. Its protein is CASSESRTGVSPLHF. The chain couples TRBV2 to TRBJ1-6; 9 bases are a match to TRBD1. Germline loops: CDR1 SNHLY, CDR2 FYNNEI. The CDR3 length is 15 residues. The V gene end was trimmed by 2 bases and the J gene end by 9 bases; junction bases not matched to a gene: 5.

A single count supports this clone. CDR3 nucleotides: TGTGCCAGCTCACCACAATGGACACTAGCAGAAAACACCGGGGAGCTGTTTTTT. Translation gives CASSPQWTLAENTGELFF. The genes are TRBV18 and TRBJ2-2, with a tentative D call TRBD2 (6 bases). CDR1 is KGHSH, CDR2 LQKENI, per germline. This CDR3 contains 18 residues. With 1 base removed from V and 2 bases from J, the gap between germline ends came to 17 bases.

This rearrangement joins TRBV5-1 to TRBJ2-3, with a weak D call TRBD2 (5 bases). Germline lookup yields CDR1 SGHRS and CDR2 YFSETQ. Trimming left V 0 bases short and J 1 base short, with 12 bases between. CDR3 length equals 16 residues. CDR3 sequence reads: CASSLGDYQRTDTQYF. The DNA of the CDR3 is TGCGCCAGCAGCTTGGGTGACTACCAGCGCACAGATACGCAGTATTTT.

The genes are TRBV9 and TRBJ1-4; 10 bases fit TRBD1. CDR3 size: 19 residues. V lost 4 bases and J lost 2; bases outside the gene matches: 14. CDR1 is SGDLS, CDR2 YYNGEE, per germline. In DNA, the CDR3 is TGTGCCAGCAGCTCCCGCGGGGACAGGGGTCGGGCTACTAATGAAAAACTGTTTTTT. It yields the protein CASSSRGDRGRATNEKLFF.